These 28 T cell receptor beta chains share one sample of origin, sequenced in a study of OX40 agonist ivuxolimab in advanced cancers. The protocol was immunoSEQ multiplex PCR, while the TCRdb copy is restricted to in-frame clones and leaves out a portion. Among around 30,000 clones, over 85% were seen once, and the ten largest hold less than 30%. The starting material was CD4+ or CD8+ T cells sorted from blood, obtained in a trial of the OX40 agonist ivuxolimab. The receptors come from an adult with an advanced solid tumor such as melanoma, head and neck, liver or kidney cancer.

The V call is TRBV10-2, the J call TRBJ2-1; 9 bases agree with TRBD2. The germline CDR1 and CDR2 sequences are WSHSY and SAAADI. V shed 6 bases and J 4 bases; nucleotides not matched to a gene: 7. The CDR3 is 15 amino acids. CDR3 DNA sequence: TGCGCCAGCAGAACCGGGACTAGCCCTTACAATGAGCAGTTCTTC. Amino acids: CASRTGTSPYNEQFF.

The chain uses TRBV5-4 and TRBJ2-5, with a tentative D call TRBD2 (5 bases). There are 13 residues in the CDR3. Germline V CDR1 and CDR2: SGHNT, YYREEE (reference sequence). V was pared by 4 bases and J by 5 bases, with 12 bases between. This chain's CDR3 is CASSIPSGETQYF. CDR3 nucleotide sequence: TGTGCCAGCAGCATTCCGTCGGGGGAGACCCAGTACTTC. The full variable domain, with the rest looked up from reference TRBV5-4 and TRBJ2-5, is ETGVTQSPTHLIKTRGQQVTLRCSSQSGHNTVSWYQQALGQGPQFIFQYYREEENGRGNFPPRFSGLQFPNYSSELNVNALELDDSALYLCASSIPSGETQYFGPGTRLLVL.

This clone was detected only once. The chain has TRBV28 and TRBJ2-7, with D hard to call. CDR3 size: 11 residues. Germline V gene lookup returns CDR1 MDHEN and CDR2 SYDVKM. The V end lost 4 bases, the J end lost 3 bases, and 4 bases lay between the germline ends. The CDR3 DNA reads as TGTGCCAGCAGTTCTGGCTACGAGCAGTACTTC. Protein sequence: CASSSGYEQYF.

The gene calls are TRBV5-6 and TRBJ2-7; 9 bases align to TRBD1. The ends lost 5 bases at V and 5 bases at J; junction bases unmatched: 8. The CDR3 loop spans 14 amino acids. CDR1 and CDR2 (germline): SGHDT, YYEEEE. CDR3 sequence: CASRTTGGVHEQYF. The CDR3 nucleotides are TGTGCCAGCAGGACGACAGGGGGTGTACACGAGCAGTACTTC.

Only one count was recorded for this clone. For the CDR3, the DNA is TGTGCCAGCAGCCCCGACGCGGATACTAGCACAGATACGCAGTATTTT. Translation: CASSPDADTSTDTQYF. This chain joins TRBV28 and TRBJ2-3; D remains ambiguous. The CDR3 runs to 16 residues. Germline CDR1 reads MDHEN; CDR2 reads SYDVKM. V was shortened by 6 bases and J by 0 bases, with 16 bases between the two germline ends.

The chain couples TRBV10-3 to TRBJ1-4; D might be TRBD1 (5 bases). With 4 bases removed from V and 7 bases from J, the gap between germline ends came to 13 bases. The V gene's germline CDR1 is ENHRY and CDR2 SYGVKD. CDR3 size: 14 residues. DNA for the CDR3: TGTGCCATCAGTGCCCGCGGGGGTCCTGAAAAACTGTTTTTT. This translates into CAISARGGPEKLFF.

The chain uses TRBV5-4 and TRBJ2-7; 7 bases map to TRBD1. The CDR3 has 14 residues. In germline, CDR1 is SGHNT, CDR2 YYREEE (reference sequence). V lost 6 bases and J lost 1; bases outside the gene matches: 7. The CDR3 loop reads CASTIRDSSYEQYF. CDR3 DNA: TGTGCCAGCACCATTCGGGACAGTTCCTACGAGCAGTACTTC.

The chain couples TRBV29-1 to TRBJ2-5, with 12 bases fitting TRBD1. Germline lookup yields CDR1 SQVTM and CDR2 ANQGSEA. The CDR3 runs to 15 residues. The V and J ends lost 4 bases and 4 bases, in that order; junction bases with no gene match: 7. The CDR3 sequence is CSVGDRGLGGETQYF. CDR3 DNA: TGCAGCGTTGGGGACAGGGGGCTTGGGGGAGAGACCCAGTACTTC.

This clone was found once. The chain uses TRBV18 and TRBJ1-1; perhaps TRBD1 as D (6 bases). Germline V gene data show CDR1 as KGHSH and CDR2 as LQKENI. CDR3 length equals 14 residues. Deletions cut 3 bases from V and 6 bases from J, with 14 bases between. CDR3 coding DNA: TGTGCCAGCTCACCCCGGGACATTGCGGCTGAAGCTTTCTTT. Amino acid sequence: CASSPRDIAAEAFF.

The genes are TRBV6-1 and TRBJ2-2; no clear D gene. This CDR3 is 16 amino acids long. Per germline, CDR1 MNHNS and CDR2 SASEGT. Trimming removed 2 bases at V and 0 bases at J, with 10 bases between. The CDR3 DNA sequence: TGTGCCAGCAGTGAAACTCCAGTGACGAACACCGGGGAGCTGTTTTTT. The encoded protein is CASSETPVTNTGELFF.

The chain has TRBV11-3 and TRBJ2-3, with 9 bases fitting TRBD2. This CDR3 has 16 amino acids. V lost 5 bases to trimming and J lost 0 bases; unmatched junction nucleotides: 6. Germline V gives CDR1 SGHNT, CDR2 YENEEA. CDR3 residues: CASSPLAGISTDTQYF. In DNA form, the CDR3 reads TGTGCCAGCAGCCCGCTAGCGGGGATTAGCACAGATACGCAGTATTTT.

The genes are TRBV5-8 and TRBJ1-3, with D perhaps TRBD1 (6 bases). CDR1 is SGHTS and CDR2 is YDEGEE in the germline V gene. V was cut by 0 bases and J by 4 bases, with 14 bases left in between. The CDR3 length is 16 residues. CDR3 sequence (DNA): TGTGCCAGCAGCTTGGATTCAGGGGTCCCGGGAAACACCATATATTTT. Its translation: CASSLDSGVPGNTIYF.

The chain has TRBV7-8 and TRBJ2-7; 7 bases agree with TRBD1. The trim removed 5 bases at V and 2 bases at J, leaving 6 bases unmatched. CDR1 SGHVS and CDR2 FQNEAQ come from the germline V gene. CDR3 length: 14 amino acids. CDR3 amino acids: CASSKGQETYEQYF. CDR3 DNA: TGTGCCAGCAGCAAAGGACAGGAGACCTACGAGCAGTACTTC.

The rearrangement links TRBV7-9 to TRBJ2-7; D perhaps matches TRBD1 (5 bases). The CDR3 loop spans 14 amino acids. Germline V gene sequence: CDR1 SEHNR, CDR2 FQNEAQ (reference sequence). V lost 1 base, J lost 2 bases, and 9 bases lay in between. The CDR3 DNA reads TGTGCCAGCAGCTTAGTACAGGAGCCCTACGAGCAGTACTTC. It specifies CASSLVQEPYEQYF.

The CDR3 loop is CASSEGVSWDTEAFF. CDR3 DNA: TGTGCCAGCAGTGAAGGGGTTAGCTGGGACACTGAAGCTTTCTTT. The chain employs TRBV6-1 and TRBJ1-1; D unresolved. The CDR3 runs 15 residues. Germline values: CDR1 MNHNS, CDR2 SASEGT. V was trimmed by 1 base and J by 3 bases, leaving 12 bases between them.

The chain recombines TRBV19 with TRBJ2-7, with 7 bases that match TRBD1. The CDR3 totals 14 residues. The J segment lost 2 bases and the V segment lost 7 bases, leaving 8 bases of the junction unmatched. Germline V gene lookup returns CDR1 LNHDA and CDR2 SQIVND (reference sequence). CDR3 DNA sequence: TGTGCCAGTAAATATAGCCAGGGGGCCTACGAGCAGTACTTC. Amino acid sequence: CASKYSQGAYEQYF.

The CDR3: CSVTTGEDVNEQFF. CDR3 DNA: TGCAGCGTGACGACAGGGGAGGATGTTAATGAGCAGTTCTTC. The rearrangement joins TRBV29-1 to TRBJ2-1, with 8 bases identical to TRBD1. Trimming removed 6 bases from V and 7 bases from J; junction bases left unmatched: 11. Looked up from germline, CDR1 is SQVTM and CDR2 is ANQGSEA. The CDR3 contains 14 residues.

This clone was seen once. The J gene is TRBJ2-5, the V gene TRBV2; D is uncertain. The V gene lost 1 base and the J gene lost 0 bases, with 6 bases spanning the gap. The CDR3 spans 14 residues. Germline-derived CDR1 and CDR2 are SNHLY and FYNNEI. Here the CDR3 reads CASSEGWYQETQYF. The DNA for the CDR3 is TGTGCCAGCAGTGAAGGGTGGTACCAAGAGACCCAGTACTTC.

This chain connects TRBV2 to TRBJ1-1; D unresolved. V lost 4 bases to trimming and J lost 0 bases, with 9 bases between them. This CDR3 contains 14 residues. CDR1 is SNHLY and CDR2 is FYNNEI in the germline V gene. The CDR3 loop reads CASSAEIMNTEAFF. DNA of the CDR3: TGTGCCAGCAGTGCCGAGATTATGAACACTGAAGCTTTCTTT.

V usage is TRBV4-1 and J usage is TRBJ1-3; no clear D gene. The germline gives CDR1 MGHRA, CDR2 YSYEKL. V was shortened by 1 base and J by 4 bases, with 5 bases between the two germline ends. The CDR3 is 13 residues long. The CDR3 reads CASSQVEGNTIYF. The CDR3 region has the DNA TGCGCCAGCAGCCAAGTTGAAGGAAACACCATATATTTT.

The chain combines TRBV5-6 with TRBJ2-2; TRBD1 is a possible D gene (6 bases). The CDR3 runs to 14 residues. V was pared by 0 bases and J by 4 bases, with 7 bases between. The germline V gene has CDR1 SGHDT and CDR2 YYEEEE. The CDR3 spells CASSLEQGTGELFF. CDR3 coding DNA: TGTGCCAGCAGCTTGGAACAGGGCACCGGGGAGCTGTTTTTT.

J is TRBJ2-7 and V is TRBV11-2; D may correspond to TRBD1 or TRBD2 (6 bases each). CDR3 size: 15 residues. CDR1 SGHAT and CDR2 FQNNGV come from the germline V gene. V shed 5 bases and J shed 3 bases, with 17 bases lying between them. CDR3: CASSRLWGAIYEQYF. DNA for the CDR3: TGTGCCAGCAGCCGACTATGGGGGGCGATCTACGAGCAGTACTTC.

As for this clone: The conserved phenylalanine or tryptophan normally closing the CDR3 is absent here, so this likely arose from a read error. The limits of the CDR3 on the DNA are not certain, so only TCRdb's listed CDR3 is given. J is TRBJ2-7 and V is TRBV2; the table names TRBD2, a call not compared with the DNA. CDR1 is SNHLY, CDR2 FYNNEI, per germline. The CDR3 is 12 amino acids long, termini counted. The CDR3: CASSEAAGTSCL.

This clone is classed as large. The identical CDR3 is also encoded by other nucleotide sequences in the sample. The V gene is TRBV6-5, the J gene TRBJ2-7; possible D gene TRBD1, 6 bases. CDR3 length: 13 amino acids. Germline V lookup: CDR1 MNHEY, CDR2 SVGAGI. V was pared by 6 bases and J by 4 bases, with 13 bases between. The CDR3 spells CASSYGDKYEQYF. The CDR3 DNA reads TGTGCCAGCAGCTACGGGGACAAGTACGAGCAGTACTTC.

In its sample, this clone was seen a few times. CDR3 coding DNA: TGTGCCAGCAGTGAAGCGCACGGAAACACCATATATTTT. This codes for CASSEAHGNTIYF. The chain has TRBV2 and TRBJ1-3; D uncertain. V was pared by 0 bases and J by 4 bases, with 4 bases between. The CDR3 length is 13 residues. The germline CDR1 and CDR2 sequences are SNHLY and FYNNEI.

The V call is TRBV7-9, the J call TRBJ2-2; D ambiguous. V was cut by 6 bases and J by 0 bases, with 5 bases left in between. The CDR3 runs 13 residues. Germline CDR1 is SEHNR and CDR2 is FQNEAQ (reference sequence). The CDR3 region has the DNA TGTGCCAGCAGGTCCGCGAACACCGGGGAGCTGTTTTTT. The encoded protein is CASRSANTGELFF.

The rearrangement joins TRBV5-4 to TRBJ2-7, with D tentatively TRBD2 (6 bases). The CDR3 is 14 amino acids. V lost 3 bases, J lost 2 bases, and 12 bases lay in between. Germline CDR1 is SGHNT and CDR2 is YYREEE (reference sequence). CDR3 nucleotide sequence: TGTGCCAGCAGCTCCTCAGCGGGTACCTACGAGCAGTACTTC. Its translation is CASSSSAGTYEQYF.

This chain connects TRBV7-3 to TRBJ1-6; D unclear. CDR1 is SGHTA, CDR2 FQGTGA, per germline. V was clipped by 3 bases and J by 4 bases, with 7 bases between them. The CDR3 is 14 residues long. As DNA, the CDR3 is TGTGCCAGCAGCTTGACACCGTATAATTCACCCCTCCACTTT. Amino acid sequence: CASSLTPYNSPLHF.